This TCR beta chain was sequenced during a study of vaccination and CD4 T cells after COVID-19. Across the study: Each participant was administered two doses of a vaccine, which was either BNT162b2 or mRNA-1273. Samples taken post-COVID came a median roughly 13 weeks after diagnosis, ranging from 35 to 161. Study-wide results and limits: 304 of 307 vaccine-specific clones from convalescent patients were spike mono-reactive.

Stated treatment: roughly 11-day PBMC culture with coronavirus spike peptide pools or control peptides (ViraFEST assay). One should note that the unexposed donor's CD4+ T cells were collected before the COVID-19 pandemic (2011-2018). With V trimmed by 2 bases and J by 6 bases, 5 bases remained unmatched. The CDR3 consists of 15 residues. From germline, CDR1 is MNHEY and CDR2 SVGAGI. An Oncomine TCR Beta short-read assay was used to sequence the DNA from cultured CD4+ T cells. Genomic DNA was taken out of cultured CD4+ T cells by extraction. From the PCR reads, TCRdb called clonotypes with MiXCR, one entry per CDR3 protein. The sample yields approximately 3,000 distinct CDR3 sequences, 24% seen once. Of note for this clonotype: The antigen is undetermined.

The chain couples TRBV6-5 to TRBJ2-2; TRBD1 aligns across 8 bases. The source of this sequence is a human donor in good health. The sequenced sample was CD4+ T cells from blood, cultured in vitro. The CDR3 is CASSYPDRGPGELFF. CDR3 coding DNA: TGTGCCAGCAGTTACCCCGACAGGGGCCCCGGGGAGCTGTTTTTT.